The present T cell receptor (beta chain) was sequenced within a study of CD8 T cells in Susac syndrome. Deletions cut 0 bases from V and 2 bases from J, with 11 bases between. CDR3 length: 15 residues. The germline CDR1 and CDR2 sequences are SEHNR and FQNEAQ (reference sequence). This clonotype was recorded only once. An amount of RNA that ranged from 0.5 to 1 ug was reverse transcribed with random hexamers. An immunoSEQ multiplex PCR amplified TCR beta CDR3 over 54 Vbeta and 13 Jbeta. TCRdb recomputed calls from the immunoSEQ multiplex PCR reads with MiXCR, one row per CDR3 protein. The sample shows around 170,000 distinct CDR3 sequences, about 90% of them seen only once. Sequencing of TCR beta was performed on blood CD8+ and CD4+ T cells.

The chain links TRBV7-9 to TRBJ2-7, with D perhaps matching TRBD1 (6 bases). This TCR came from a human donor in good health. Sequencing input: CD4+ T cells from PBMCs. This CDR3 is CASSLAEGHPYEQYF. CDR3 nucleotide sequence: TGTGCCAGCAGCTTAGCCGAGGGACACCCCTACGAGCAGTACTTC.